This T cell receptor beta chain was sequenced for a study of OX40 agonist ivuxolimab in advanced cancers. Clones were sequenced by immunoSEQ multiplex PCR, and TCRdb holds only the in-frame ones, with some missing. The sample lists 12,000 or so clones, around 80% occurring once. The germline CDR1 and CDR2 sequences are SGHVS and FQNEAQ. This CDR3 contains 13 residues. Trimming cost V 5 bases and J 2 bases, with 10 bases left between them. The V call is TRBV7-8, the J call TRBJ2-7; D ambiguous. This receptor was obtained from an adult with an advanced solid tumor such as melanoma, head and neck, liver or kidney cancer. Sequenced here: CD4+ or CD8+ T cells sorted from blood, sampled in a trial of the OX40 agonist ivuxolimab. The CDR3 coding sequence is TGTGCCAGCAGCCCCGGTGGGGCCTACGAGCAGTACTTC. Its protein is CASSPGGAYEQYF.